Below, one T cell receptor (beta chain) is given with its context. The table lists this clone with a count of one. It has no known antigen specificity. Nothing much larger sits one base from this clone, and base qualities are not available. Receptor amplification or capture employed the immunoSEQ multiplex PCR assay. For the multiplex PCR, a mixture combining 60 forward primers for TCR Vbeta segments and 13 reverse primers for TCR Jbeta segments was used. The CDR3 region of rearranged TCR beta genes was amplified from genomic DNA with a multiplex PCR assay. The amplified TCR beta libraries were sequenced on the Illumina HiSeq System as 87-base-pair reads. Concerning the study's data processing: A later analysis counted approximately 84 million unique TCR beta chains across the 650 to 700 repertoires, and around 12 million of these chains were shared by at least two donors. A nearest-neighbor algorithm error-corrected the raw reads and collapsed the reads into unique sequences, merging closely related sequences to remove PCR and sequencing errors. V, D and J gene segments were assigned by aligning CDR3 sequences to IMGT reference sequences. For a sequence to be retained, a match of at least six nucleotides to both a V gene segment and a J gene segment was required. Rearrangements were classified as productive when the CDR3 lacked stop codons and remained in frame with V and J, and all other rearrangements were classified as non-productive. Following IMGT convention, CDR3 was defined as the stretch from the second conserved V-encoded cysteine to the conserved J-encoded phenylalanine. The earlier analysis of around 640 of the donors excluded sequences that lacked an unambiguous match to a single V gene segment. In an earlier analysis of several hundred of the donors, V segments were called functional above 56.7% productive rearrangements and were called segregating when the between-donor standard deviation exceeded 5%. A statistical classification framework was developed to diagnose cytomegalovirus status using the catalog of TCR beta chain sequences. V and J gene assignment, in a later analysis, came from comparing TCR nucleotide sequences with IMGT/GENE-DB human TR gene sequences. A later analysis assigned CDR3 sequences and most-parsimonious VDJ recombination scenarios with the TCRdist pipeline. A later analysis defined each TCR beta chain by its CDR3 amino acid sequence plus V-gene family, and excluded reads lacking a unique V-gene family. To address suspected cross-contamination and a sequencing artifact, a later analysis removed approximately 590 highly shared, low-generation-probability nucleotide sequences. In a later analysis, a clonal expansion index for each public chain was calculated from normalized within-repertoire ranks of inferred template counts. In a later analysis, generation probabilities were computed with a VDJ recombination model fitted to out-of-frame rearrangements, and the resulting probabilities were checked against IGoR. A later analysis scored TCR-TCR, TCR-HLA and TCR-CMV co-occurrence with hypergeometric tests, applying a repertoire-size bias correction to TCR pairs. To estimate false discovery rates, a later analysis permuted the HLA or CMV assignments 20 times. In a later analysis, co-occurring TCRs were grouped using DBSCAN, and TCRdist sequence similarity was added for clustering within HLA-allele-positive subsets. For co-occurrence clustering, repertoires with fewer than 30,000 or more than 120,000 public chains were excluded, along with about five repertoires with anomalous nucleotide sharing. Imported from immuneACCESS, the table was reduced by TCRdb to in-frame sequences with V and J called. These copies leave out some clones; in studies compared against another copy, an unresolved V gene accounts for under half, and the cause of the remainder is not known. The DNA was the basis for D and trimming; V, J and clone size are from that table. The sample includes some 120,000 clones, with roughly four fifths observed a single time. The ten largest clones capture over 1.5% of the sample.

This sample was included in a study of cytomegalovirus exposure and HLA in healthy donors (dated by TCRdb to the late 2010s). A note on the overall study: According to an earlier analysis of several hundred of the donors, 200 million or so T cells yielded 117 million unique TCR beta sequences and 276 Gb of sequence data. Besides the first cohort of approximately 710 subjects, a separate validation cohort made up of about 120 different subjects was used. An early release covering roughly 580 HLA-typed donors comprised about 300 gigabases of sequencing data and around 85 million unique TCR sequences. In a later genetic analysis, genome-wide SNP genotypes for about three fifths of the 666 donors were used, and that subset was treated as a discovery cohort. All discovery cohort repertoires had been generated using a single sequencing platform. A handful of DR-DQ haplotypes were handled as single units for association and clustering because linkage in the cohort was strong. High-throughput TCR immunosequencing, statistical association of individual TCRs with disease status, and machine learning were combined to predict cytomegalovirus infection status. HLA typing included class I and class II loci at four-digit resolution. Of the 300 to 500 genotyped donors, 65% to 90% were placed in the genetic ancestry cluster associated with self-reported Caucasian donors. Across 398 genotyped donors of the cohort, an average of approximately 240,000 unique TCR beta nucleotide sequences per donor were sequenced, and 15% to 20% of those sequences were non-productive. Typing coverage differed by locus: A, B, C, DRB1 and DQB1 were typed in roughly 629-630 donors, DQA1 in about 510, DPA1 in some 610, and DPB1 in just under 490. Donor age, sex, ethnicity and CMV serostatus were collected together with the repertoire data. A later analysis re-analyzed previously published TCR beta repertoires from roughly 600 donors and added high-resolution HLA genotyping to study TCR occurrence patterns. Rather than using new phenotypic data, the later analysis identified candidate immune exposures from TCR beta sequences and from how often those sequences occurred across donors. The study aimed to test whether signatures of past pathogen exposure could be identified by cataloging public T cell receptors. To decide whether each TCR beta V gene segment behaved as functional or pseudogenic, an earlier analysis of some 600 of the donors relied on high-throughput TCR beta sequencing. Using immunosequencing, the study profiled T cell repertoires from 500 to 800 subjects and related those repertoires to cytomegalovirus serostatus.

The cohort consisted of 666 healthy bone marrow donors. All cohort members were sampled while nominally healthy, although unrecorded immune exposures were likely present. The donor tested CMV seronegative, placing the donor among the 350 to 400 seronegative members of the cohort. A peripheral blood sample was collected from each donor, and TCR beta sequencing was performed on peripheral blood mononuclear cells. The Qiagen DNeasy Blood Extraction Kit was used to extract genomic DNA from the blood cell samples. CDR1 is given as SNHLY and CDR2 as FYNNEI, both from the germline V gene. The cysteine opens and the phenylalanine closes a CDR3 of 12 amino acids. Only the CDR3 portion is preserved as DNA: 36 bases, with reading frame beginning at the first base. V is reduced by 6 bases and J by 6 bases, leaving a spacing of 12 bases between them. The full study reports these points: In this cohort, only TCR beta chains were sequenced, and detectable features were limited by the absence of alpha or paired-chain data. In the study, 150 to 200 TCR beta chains were listed as associated with cytomegalovirus. According to a later genetic analysis, donors in an Asian-associated ancestry cluster had fewer N-insertions in productive TCRs than the approximately 650-donor mean. In a later analysis, some 17,000 TCR beta sequences were associated with specific HLA alleles at a false discovery rate of 0.05. The only immune exposure information available for the cohort was CMV serostatus. Strong co-occurrence of HLA alleles, especially DR and DQ, made assigning TCR associations to individual alleles difficult. The sequencing pipeline was judged likely to have produced a cluster of highly shared sequence variants as a technical artifact. The presence/absence analyses assumed that sequencing depth was roughly uniform across donors, and that assumption may not be true. Correlated functional status among segregating V segments might reflect linkage disequilibrium, but an unknown experimental factor could not be ruled out. While some public TCRs were present in many individuals, most TCR sequences turned up only very rarely across donors. Because HLA typing was missing for some donors at each locus, association tests included only the typed subset. Compared with equally common non-associated chains, HLA-associated TCR beta chains in a later analysis were more clonally expanded and had lower generation probabilities. The authors suggested that the approach could potentially be generalized to other disease states and immunological phenotypes. About 17 rarely observed V segments, including chromosome 9 orphons, were excluded from the earlier analysis of some 590 of the donors because counts were too low. A few of the identified cytomegalovirus-associated TCR beta chains were confirmed in vitro to be specific for cytomegalovirus antigens. V-gene and J-gene trimming of TCR beta chains was associated with a missense DCLRE1C variant in a later genetic analysis, and the association was replicated in an independent cohort. Broadly in line with IMGT annotations, most TCR beta V segments showed up in productive rearrangements about 87% or about 30% of the time in an earlier analysis of several hundred of the donors. Some IMGT-functional V segments, including TRBV6-2 and TRBV6-3, could not be distinguished by the 87-base-pair reads and were therefore excluded. Most CMV-associated TCR beta chains appeared to be HLA-restricted in a later analysis, and the HLA associations seemed to be driven largely by CMV exposure. In a later analysis, several top co-occurrence clusters were reported to appear linked to parvovirus B19, influenza, CMV and Epstein-Barr virus. A later analysis found that TCR association rates varied across HLA loci, with DRB1 alleles showing the most associated TCRs and HLA-C alleles the fewest. In both the original and validation cohorts, the classifier was reported to diagnose cytomegalovirus status with high specificity and sensitivity. A further reported finding was that TCR beta sequences accurately predicted the HLA-A and HLA-B alleles for most subjects in the first cohort.

The chain couples TRBV2 to TRBJ2-7; the D region possibly corresponds to TRBD1 (5 bases align). This receptor was taken from a woman aged 18-35 years in good health and CMV-seronegative. The material sequenced was PBMCs. The sequenced DNA is TGTGCCAGCAGAGTGGACACCGTCGAGCAGTACTTC. The encoded protein is CASRVDTVEQYF.